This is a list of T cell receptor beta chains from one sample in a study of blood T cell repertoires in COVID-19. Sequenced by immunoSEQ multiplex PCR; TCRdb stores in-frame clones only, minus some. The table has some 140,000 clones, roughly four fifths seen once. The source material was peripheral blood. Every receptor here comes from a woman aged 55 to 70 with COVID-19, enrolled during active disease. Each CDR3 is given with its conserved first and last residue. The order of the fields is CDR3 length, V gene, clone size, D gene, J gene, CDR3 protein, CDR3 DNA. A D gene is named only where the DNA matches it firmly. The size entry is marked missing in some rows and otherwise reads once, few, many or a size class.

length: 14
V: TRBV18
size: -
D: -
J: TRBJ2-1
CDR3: CASSPQPGGNEQFF
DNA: TGTGCCAGCTCACCACAGCCCGGCGGCAATGAGCAGTTCTTC

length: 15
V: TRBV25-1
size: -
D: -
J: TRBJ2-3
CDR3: CASRGTRGLTDTQYF
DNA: TGTGCCAGCAGGGGGACTCGGGGCCTAACAGATACGCAGTATTTT

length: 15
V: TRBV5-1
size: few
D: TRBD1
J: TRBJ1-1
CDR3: CASSPRGQMNTEAFF
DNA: TGCGCCAGCAGCCCCCGGGGACAGATGAACACTGAAGCTTTCTTT

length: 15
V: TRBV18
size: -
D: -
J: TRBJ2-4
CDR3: CASSPRQGAKNIQYF
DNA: TGTGCCAGCTCACCCCGTCAGGGTGCCAAAAACATTCAGTACTTC

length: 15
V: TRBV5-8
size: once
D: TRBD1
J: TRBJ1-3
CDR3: CASSTITGGGNTIYF
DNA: TGTGCCAGCAGCACTATTACAGGGGGTGGAAACACCATATATTTT

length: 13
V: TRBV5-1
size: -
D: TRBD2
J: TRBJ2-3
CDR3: CASSIAGEDTQYF
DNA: TGCGCCAGCTCAATAGCGGGAGAGGATACGCAGTATTTT

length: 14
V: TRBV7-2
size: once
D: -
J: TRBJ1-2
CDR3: CASSLSRLDYGYTF
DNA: TGTGCCAGCAGCCTCAGTCGACTGGACTATGGCTACACCTTC

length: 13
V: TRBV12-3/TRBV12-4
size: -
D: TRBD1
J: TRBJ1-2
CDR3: CASSPGGARGYTF
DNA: TGTGCCAGCAGCCCAGGGGGCGCGAGGGGCTACACCTTC

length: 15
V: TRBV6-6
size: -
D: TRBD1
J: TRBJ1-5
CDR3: CASTEDRAKNQPQHF
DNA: TGTGCCAGCACCGAGGACAGGGCCAAAAATCAGCCCCAGCATTTT

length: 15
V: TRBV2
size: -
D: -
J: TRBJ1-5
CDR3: CASSEAQGSNQPQHF
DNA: TGTGCCAGCAGTGAAGCTCAGGGTAGCAATCAGCCCCAGCATTTT

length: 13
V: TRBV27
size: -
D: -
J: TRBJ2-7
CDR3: CASSLTNSYEQYF
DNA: TGTGCCAGCAGTTTAACTAACTCCTACGAGCAGTACTTC

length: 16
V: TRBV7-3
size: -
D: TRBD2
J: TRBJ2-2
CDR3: CASSLWSSGNTGELFF
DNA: TGTGCCAGCAGCTTATGGTCTAGCGGTAACACCGGGGAGCTGTTTTTT

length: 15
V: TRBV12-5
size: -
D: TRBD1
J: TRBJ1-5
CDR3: CASGATGGPYQPQHF
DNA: TGTGCTAGTGGAGCTACAGGGGGTCCTTATCAGCCCCAGCATTTT

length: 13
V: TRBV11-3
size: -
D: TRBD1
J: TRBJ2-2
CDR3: CASSTTGGGELFF
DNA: TGTGCCAGCAGCACGACAGGGGGCGGGGAGCTGTTTTTT

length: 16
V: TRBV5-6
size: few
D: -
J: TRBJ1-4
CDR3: CASSWISGQANEKLFF
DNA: TGTGCCAGCAGCTGGATTTCAGGGCAGGCTAATGAAAAACTGTTTTTT

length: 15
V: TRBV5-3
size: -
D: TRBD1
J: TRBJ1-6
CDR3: CARSSDREGNSPLHF
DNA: TGTGCCAGAAGTTCGGACAGGGAGGGGAATTCACCCCTCCACTTT

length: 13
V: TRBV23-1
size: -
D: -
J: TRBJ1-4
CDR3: CASSHPVREKLFF
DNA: TGCGCCAGCAGTCACCCGGTACGGGAAAAACTGTTTTTT

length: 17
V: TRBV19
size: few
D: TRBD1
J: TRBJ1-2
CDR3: CATLPVAGTGFLTGYTF
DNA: TGTGCCACCTTGCCGGTGGCCGGGACAGGGTTTCTTACAGGCTACACCTTC

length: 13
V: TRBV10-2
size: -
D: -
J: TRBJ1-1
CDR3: CASRDRLNTEAFF
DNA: TGCGCCAGCAGGGACAGACTGAACACTGAAGCTTTCTTT

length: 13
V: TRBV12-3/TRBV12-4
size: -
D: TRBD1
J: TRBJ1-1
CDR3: CASSQTQGTEAFF
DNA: TGTGCCAGCAGCCAAACACAGGGGACTGAAGCTTTCTTT

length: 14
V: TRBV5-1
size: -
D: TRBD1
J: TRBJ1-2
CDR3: CASSPRDRGYGYTF
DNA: TGCGCCAGCAGCCCCCGGGACAGGGGCTATGGCTACACCTTC

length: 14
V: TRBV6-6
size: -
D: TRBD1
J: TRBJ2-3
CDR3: CASTPQGAGDTQYF
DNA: TGTGCCAGCACTCCCCAGGGGGCAGGGGATACGCAGTATTTT

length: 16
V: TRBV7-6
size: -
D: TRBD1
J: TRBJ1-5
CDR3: CASSPGTGNSNQPQHF
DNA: TGTGCCAGCAGCCCCGGGACAGGGAATAGCAATCAGCCCCAGCATTTT

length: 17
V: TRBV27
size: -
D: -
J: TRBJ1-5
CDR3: CTSSLSLGQFSNQPQHF
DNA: TGTACCAGCAGTTTATCCCTCGGACAGTTTAGCAATCAGCCCCAGCATTTT

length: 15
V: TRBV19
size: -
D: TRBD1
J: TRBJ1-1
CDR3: CASSPWDSLNTEAFF
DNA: TGTGCCAGTAGTCCTTGGGACAGTCTGAACACTGAAGCTTTCTTT

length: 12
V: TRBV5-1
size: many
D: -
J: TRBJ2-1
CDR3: CASSLGGLEQFF
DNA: TGCGCCAGCAGCTTGGGGGGGCTTGAGCAGTTCTTC

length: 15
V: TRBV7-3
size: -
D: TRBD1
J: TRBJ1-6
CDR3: CASSPTGGGNSPLHF
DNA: TGTGCCAGCAGCCCGACAGGGGGAGGTAATTCACCCCTCCACTTT

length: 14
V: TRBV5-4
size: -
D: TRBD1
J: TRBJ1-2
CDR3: CASSLEDLRGSYTF
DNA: TGTGCCAGCAGCTTGGAAGACCTCAGGGGGAGCTACACCTTC

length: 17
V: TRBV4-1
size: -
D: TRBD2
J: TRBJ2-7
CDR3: CASSPGTGLAVSLGQYF
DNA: TGCGCCAGCAGCCCGGGGACGGGACTAGCAGTTTCGCTGGGGCAGTACTTC

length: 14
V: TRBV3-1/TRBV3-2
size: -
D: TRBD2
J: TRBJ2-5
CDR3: CASGWTSGRETQYF
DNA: TGTGCCAGCGGCTGGACTAGCGGGAGGGAGACCCAGTACTTC

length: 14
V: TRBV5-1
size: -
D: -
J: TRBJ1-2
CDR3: CASSKLQGYYGYTF
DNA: TGCGCCAGCAGCAAACTACAGGGCTACTATGGCTACACCTTC

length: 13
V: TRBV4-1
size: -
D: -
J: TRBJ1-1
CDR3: CASSQGPGLWAFF
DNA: TGCGCCAGCAGCCAAGGACCAGGGCTGTGGGCTTTCTTT

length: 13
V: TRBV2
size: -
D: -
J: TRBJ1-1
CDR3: CASRRQRNTEAFF
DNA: TGTGCCAGCAGGCGTCAGCGGAACACTGAAGCTTTCTTT

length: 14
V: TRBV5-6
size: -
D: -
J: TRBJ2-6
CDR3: CASSLPSGANVLTF
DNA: TGTGCCAGCAGCCTCCCTTCTGGGGCCAACGTCCTGACTTTC

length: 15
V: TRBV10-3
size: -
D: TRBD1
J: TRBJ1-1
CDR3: CAIRGVSQGEAEAFF
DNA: TGTGCCATCAGGGGAGTATCTCAGGGGGAAGCTGAAGCTTTCTTT

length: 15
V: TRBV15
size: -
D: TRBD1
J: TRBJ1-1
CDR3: CATGLRQGAHTEAFF
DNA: TGTGCCACCGGGCTAAGACAGGGGGCGCACACTGAAGCTTTCTTT

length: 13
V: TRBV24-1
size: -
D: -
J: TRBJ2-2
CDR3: CATSDRGVGELFF
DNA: TGTGCCACCAGTGACAGGGGGGTCGGGGAGCTGTTTTTT

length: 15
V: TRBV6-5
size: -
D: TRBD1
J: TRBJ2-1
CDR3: CASSYLGTGDNEQFF
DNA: TGTGCCAGCAGTTATTTGGGGACAGGGGACAATGAGCAGTTCTTC

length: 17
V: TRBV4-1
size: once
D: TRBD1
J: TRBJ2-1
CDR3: CASSQFGVGQGYNEQFF
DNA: TGCGCCAGCAGCCAATTCGGCGTGGGACAGGGCTACAATGAGCAGTTCTTC

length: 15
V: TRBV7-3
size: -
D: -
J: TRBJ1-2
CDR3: CASSLGGDGGYGYTF
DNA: TGTGCCAGCAGCTTAGGAGGCGACGGAGGCTATGGCTACACCTTC

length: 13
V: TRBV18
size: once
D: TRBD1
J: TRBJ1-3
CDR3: CASSTGQGNTIYF
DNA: TGTGCCAGCTCAACCGGACAGGGCAACACCATATATTTT

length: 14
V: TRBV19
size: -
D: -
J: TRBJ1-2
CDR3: CASSMTHTPYGYTF
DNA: TGTGCCAGTAGTATGACACATACACCGTATGGCTACACCTTC

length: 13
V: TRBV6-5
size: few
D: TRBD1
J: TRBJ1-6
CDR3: CASRAGGLSPLHF
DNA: TGTGCCAGCAGGGCAGGGGGCCTTTCACCCCTCCACTTT

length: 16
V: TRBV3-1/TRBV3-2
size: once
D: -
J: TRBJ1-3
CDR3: CASSLTTGSSGNTIYF
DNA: TGTGCCAGCAGCTTGACGACCGGGAGCTCTGGAAACACCATATATTTT

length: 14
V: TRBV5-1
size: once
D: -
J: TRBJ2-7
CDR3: CASSLAGGSYEQYF
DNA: TGCGCCAGCAGCTTGGCCGGTGGCTCCTACGAGCAGTACTTC

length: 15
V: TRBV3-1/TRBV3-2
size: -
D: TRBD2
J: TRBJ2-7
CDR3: CASSQPTSGRGEQYF
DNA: TGTGCCAGCAGCCAACCAACTAGCGGGAGAGGCGAGCAGTACTTC

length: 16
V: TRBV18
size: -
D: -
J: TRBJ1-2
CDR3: CASSPGLRSTNYGYTF
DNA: TGTGCCAGCTCACCAGGGCTCCGTAGTACTAACTATGGCTACACCTTC

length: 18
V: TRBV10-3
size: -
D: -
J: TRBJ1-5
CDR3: CAISEFPGQINSNQPQHF
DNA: TGTGCCATCAGTGAATTCCCCGGACAGATTAATAGCAATCAGCCCCAGCATTTT